Following are 13 T cell receptor beta chains from one sample sequenced in a study of blood T cell repertoires in COVID-19. The table came from immunoSEQ multiplex PCR; TCRdb's copy has only in-frame clones and leaves some out. The table shows approximately 290,000 clones, with 65% to 85% occurring only once. Material for sequencing was peripheral blood. These receptors all come from a person between 70 and 80 years old with COVID-19, enrolled during active disease.

This clone has at least ten counts. The V gene is TRBV4-2, the J gene TRBJ1-6, with 7 bases identical to TRBD1. The CDR3 extends over 17 amino acids. Losses at the gene ends were 3 bases for V and 9 bases for J; bases not matched to a gene: 14. Germline V lookup: CDR1 LGHNA, CDR2 YNFKEQ. The CDR3 loop is CASSQMGTGAASSPLHF. The CDR3 DNA reads TGTGCCAGCAGCCAGATGGGAACAGGGGCCGCTAGTTCACCCCTCCACTTT.

The rearrangement uses TRBV19 and TRBJ1-4; 9 positions match TRBD1. Looked up from germline, CDR1 is LNHDA and CDR2 is SQIVND (reference sequence). The CDR3 is 16 amino acids. V was clipped by 6 bases and J by 1 base; unmatched bases: 6. The chain's CDR3 is CASSRGTGQTNEKLFF. The CDR3 nucleotides are TGTGCCAGTAGCCGCGGGACAGGGCAAACTAATGAAAAACTGTTTTTT.

The gene calls are TRBV9 and TRBJ2-3; 7 bases agree with TRBD2. Germline CDR1 SGDLS, CDR2 YYNGEE. The CDR3 length is 15 residues. V shed 3 bases, J shed 0 bases, and the junction held 4 bases outside the gene matches. CDR3 bases: TGTGCCAGCAGCGCCTTTAGCGGGAGCACAGATACGCAGTATTTT. It translates to CASSAFSGSTDTQYF.

The J gene is TRBJ2-7, the V gene TRBV28, with D perhaps TRBD2 (6 bases). Germline CDR1 reads MDHEN; CDR2 reads SYDVKM. Deletions cut 2 bases from V and 2 bases from J, with 40 bases between. This CDR3 has 24 amino acids. In DNA, the CDR3 is TGTGCCAGCAGTTTACTCGAAGCGGGTGAGCTTTCTTGGACGCCGACCCCACGGGCCTACGAGCAGTACTTC. Its translation: CASSLLEAGELSWTPTPRAYEQYF.

The chain employs TRBV19 and TRBJ2-3; possibly TRBD2 for D (5 bases). Germline loops: CDR1 LNHDA, CDR2 SQIVND (reference sequence). CDR3 size: 14 residues. V gave up 4 bases and J gave up 7 bases, with 15 bases separating them. CDR3 protein: CASSTIPSPNTQYF. CDR3 nucleotides: TGTGCCAGTAGTACCATCCCTAGCCCGAATACGCAGTATTTT.

V is TRBV15 and J is TRBJ2-3; D might be TRBD2 (7 bases). Trimming removed 0 bases at V and 0 bases at J, with 13 bases between. Germline CDR1 is LNHNV and CDR2 is YYDKDF (reference sequence). The CDR3 length is 17 residues. The CDR3 nucleotides read TGTGCCACCAGCAGAGATAGGGGGAGGGCTAGCACAGATACGCAGTATTTT. It yields the protein CATSRDRGRASTDTQYF.

This rearrangement joins TRBV4-3 to TRBJ2-1; tentatively, D is TRBD1 (6 bases). V shed 6 bases and J shed 3 bases, with 12 bases lying between them. Germline lookup yields CDR1 LGHNA and CDR2 YSLEER. The CDR3 loop spans 14 amino acids. The CDR3 DNA follows: TGCGCCAGCAGTCCCGGGACATTCTACAATGAGCAGTTCTTC. Protein product: CASSPGTFYNEQFF.

This clone showed up just once. The CDR3 region is CASSYTTGVYGYTF. The CDR3 region has the DNA TGTGCCAGCAGTTACACGACAGGGGTCTATGGCTACACCTTC. The chain joins TRBV6-2 or TRBV6-3 to TRBJ1-2; the match to TRBD1 covers 8 bases. The germline gives CDR1 MNHEY, CDR2 SVGEGT. The CDR3 is 14 residues long. V was clipped by 2 bases and J by 4 bases; unmatched bases: 3.

The chain combines TRBV13 with TRBJ2-7; TRBD2 matches 11 bases. This CDR3 has 15 residues. The ends lost 3 bases at V and 3 bases at J; junction bases unmatched: 4. Germline V lookup: CDR1 PRHDT, CDR2 FYEKMQ (reference sequence). The CDR3 nucleotides are TGTGCCAGCAGCTTTGAAGGGACTAGCGGCTACGAGCAGTACTTC. It codes for CASSFEGTSGYEQYF.

The chain is built from TRBV5-1 and TRBJ2-2, with 12 bases lining up with TRBD2. Per the germline V gene, CDR1 is SGHRS and CDR2 is YFSETQ. The CDR3 has 19 amino acids. The V segment lost 4 bases and the J segment 0 bases; nucleotides outside the gene matches: 10. CDR3 region: CASSILTSGGLSNTGELFF. CDR3 nucleotide sequence: TGCGCCAGCAGCATCCTGACTAGCGGGGGCCTATCGAACACCGGGGAGCTGTTTTTT.

The J gene is TRBJ1-2, the V gene TRBV4-3; 7 positions match TRBD1. J was trimmed by 6 bases and V by 0 bases; bases with no gene match: 7. The CDR3 totals 15 residues. Looked up from germline, CDR1 is LGHNA and CDR2 is YSLEER. The CDR3 region has the DNA TGCGCCAGCAGCCAAGATGAGGGGGCTTACGATGGCTACACCTTC. This encodes CASSQDEGAYDGYTF.

This clone was seen once. V and J are TRBV3-1 (or the pseudogene TRBV3-2) and TRBJ1-5, with D uncertain. This CDR3 is built from 15 residues. Germline V gives CDR1 LGHDT, CDR2 YNNKEL (reference sequence). V was shortened by 0 bases and J by 7 bases, with 13 bases between the two germline ends. The CDR3 spells CASSQDPGTKQPQHF. The CDR3 DNA reads TGTGCCAGCAGCCAAGATCCGGGAACTAAACAGCCCCAGCATTTT.

This chain connects TRBV11-2 to TRBJ2-7; D may be TRBD2 (6 bases). The CDR3 covers 15 residues. In germline, CDR1 is SGHAT, CDR2 FQNNGV. V lost 5 bases to trimming and J lost 3 bases, with 17 bases between them. Here the CDR3 reads CASSPTFGGNYEQYF. For the CDR3, the DNA is TGTGCCAGCAGCCCAACCTTTGGAGGGAACTACGAGCAGTACTTC.